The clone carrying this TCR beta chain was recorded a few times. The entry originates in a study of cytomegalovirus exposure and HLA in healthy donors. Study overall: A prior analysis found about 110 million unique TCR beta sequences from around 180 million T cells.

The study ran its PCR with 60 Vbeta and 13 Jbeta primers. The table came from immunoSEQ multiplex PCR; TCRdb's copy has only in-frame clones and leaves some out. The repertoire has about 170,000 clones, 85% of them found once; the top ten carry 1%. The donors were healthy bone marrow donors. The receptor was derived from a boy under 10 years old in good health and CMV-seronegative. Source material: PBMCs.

As DNA, the CDR3 is TGTGCCAGCAGCTTATTCGTATGGGACAGGGGGTCTAATCAGCCCCAGCATTTT. This codes for CASSLFVWDRGSNQPQHF. The chain has TRBV7-8 and TRBJ1-5; 11 bases are a match to TRBD1. The CDR3 runs to 18 residues. Trimming cost V 2 bases and J 4 bases; bases outside gene matches: 10. Germline V gene data show CDR1 as SGHVS and CDR2 as FQNEAQ.